These 12 T cell receptor beta chains share one sample of origin, sequenced in a study of T cell repertoires in cytomegalovirus infection. TCRdb processed the reads anew with MiXCR; each CDR3 protein has one entry. The sample carries about 920,000 distinct CDR3 sequences, under 40% recorded once. For these receptors, no antigen is known. Sequencing used cultured CD8+ T cells from PBMCs, obtained from culture after CMV antigen stimulation. The receptor source for this set is a human donor in good health (CMV status not recorded). Some clones in this sample may be carry-over from other donors' samples.

The gene calls are TRBV9 and TRBJ1-4; possible D gene TRBD1, 6 bases. The CDR3 is 17 residues long. The germline CDR1 and CDR2 sequences are SGDLS and YYNGEE. The germline V and J ends were trimmed by 0 bases and 1 base, with 13 bases remaining between them. The DNA of the CDR3 is TGTGCCAGCAGCGTAGCGGCCAGGGGCGGAACTAATGAAAAACTGTTTTTT. Its protein product is CASSVAARGGTNEKLFF.

There are many counts of this clonotype. The chain joins TRBV7-9 to TRBJ2-3; tentative D call: TRBD1 (6 bases). V was clipped by 2 bases and J by 2 bases, with 14 bases between them. The CDR3 loop spans 16 amino acids. The germline V gene encodes CDR1 SEHNR and CDR2 FQNEAQ (reference sequence). The CDR3 spells CASSLNRDISTDTQYF. CDR3 DNA sequence: TGTGCCAGCAGCTTAAACCGGGACATATCCACAGATACGCAGTATTTT.

On this clonotype itself: Compared with germline, one end of the junction differs, possibly owing to a read error. This rearrangement joins TRBV6-2 or TRBV6-3 to TRBJ1-2; possible D gene TRBD1, 5 bases. This CDR3 is built from 14 residues. Germline V gene sequence: CDR1 MNHEY, CDR2 SVGEGT. Here the CDR3 reads CANSLPVRGDGYTF. As DNA, the CDR3 is TGTGCCAACAGTCTCCCGGTTCGTGGGGACGGCTACACCTTC.

The chain carries TRBV4-2 and TRBJ2-1; D is perhaps TRBD2 (7 bases). V was pared by 1 base and J by 8 bases, with 9 bases between. Looked up from germline, CDR1 is LGHNA and CDR2 is YNFKEQ. This CDR3 contains 13 residues. The DNA of the CDR3 is TGTGCCAGCAGCCAAGCGGGGGGCGATGAGCAGTTCTTC. This codes for CASSQAGGDEQFF.

This clonotype was seen a few times. The chain carries TRBV6-1 and TRBJ1-6; D is unclear. This CDR3 has 15 amino acids. Germline CDR1 and CDR2: MNHNS and SASEGT. V lost 3 bases to trimming and J lost 8 bases, with 14 bases between them. The CDR3 loop reads CASSDIPRADSPLHF. The CDR3 bases are TGTGCCAGCAGTGATATTCCAAGGGCGGATTCACCCCTCCACTTT.

In this sample, this clonotype turned up a few times. The CDR3, as DNA: TGTGCCAGCAGCCAAGCGGCAGGGAGTTGGGAAAAACTGTTTTTT. It translates to CASSQAAGSWEKLFF. This chain connects TRBV14 to TRBJ1-4; D perhaps matches TRBD1 (5 bases). The CDR3 sequence is 15 residues long. V shed 1 base and J shed 8 bases, with 14 bases lying between them. The germline V gene encodes CDR1 SGHDN and CDR2 FVKESK.

This clonotype has just a few counts. This chain connects TRBV6-5 to TRBJ1-1, with TRBD1 as a possible D gene (5 bases). Trimming pared 10 bases from V and 1 base from J, leaving 16 bases between. This CDR3 has 14 residues. Per germline, CDR1 MNHEY and CDR2 SVGAGI. As DNA, the CDR3 is TGTGCCACAACCTCGGACGGGGGGAACACTGAAGCTTTCTTT. Protein: CATTSDGGNTEAFF.

This clonotype has only a few counts. This chain connects TRBV6-6 to TRBJ2-1; TRBD1 might be the D (6 bases). V lost 0 bases to trimming and J lost 9 bases, with 9 bases between them. The length of the CDR3 is 13 residues. Germline CDR1 reads MNHNY; CDR2 reads SVGAGI (reference sequence). CDR3 region: CASSYSGAVEQFF. In DNA form, the CDR3 reads TGTGCCAGCAGTTACTCGGGGGCTGTTGAGCAGTTCTTC.

This clonotype was counted at least ten times. This sequence joins TRBV7-8 and TRBJ1-2, with unresolved D. There are 18 residues in the CDR3. V was clipped by 1 base and J by 5 bases, with 23 bases between them. CDR1 SGHVS and CDR2 FQNEAQ come from the germline V gene. The CDR3 DNA follows: TGTGCCAGCAGCTTAGATGGGTTAAGCCCTAGCCTCTTATATGGCTACACCTTC. This sequence encodes CASSLDGLSPSLLYGYTF.

The chain employs TRBV29-1 and TRBJ2-5; D call uncertain. The germline gives CDR1 SQVTM, CDR2 ANQGSEA. This CDR3 is 12 amino acids long. Trimming cost V 1 base and J 4 bases, with 7 bases left between them. Written as DNA, the CDR3 is TGCAGCGTTGAAGCCGGGTTAGAGACCCAGTACTTC. Translating gives CSVEAGLETQYF.

This clonotype was found a few times. The rearrangement links TRBV7-8 to TRBJ2-7; 8 bases match TRBD1. Germline V gene lookup returns CDR1 SGHVS and CDR2 FQNEAQ. After removal of 5 bases from V and 2 bases from J, the junction contained 11 bases not matched to a gene. This CDR3 contains 16 residues. For the CDR3, the DNA is TGTGCCAGCAGCCCCAGACCCAGACAGGGGACCTACGAGCAGTACTTC. Protein: CASSPRPRQGTYEQYF.

The V and J genes are TRBV4-1 and TRBJ1-2; D is ambiguous. V was trimmed by 1 base and J by 3 bases, leaving 15 bases between them. Per germline, CDR1 MGHRA and CDR2 YSYEKL. The CDR3 runs 16 residues. Here the CDR3 reads CASSQADGLMDYGYTF. The CDR3 nucleotides are TGCGCCAGCAGCCAAGCGGACGGGCTAATGGACTATGGCTACACCTTC.